These T cell receptor beta chains were read from a single sample in a study of T cell responses to AZD1222 COVID-19 vaccine. Data came from immunoSEQ multiplex PCR; TCRdb stores just in-frame clones and leaves some out. This sample has roughly 87,000 clones, with around nine tenths found just once. Sample: peripheral blood, taken 28 days after the second AZD1222 dose. Source of these receptors: an adult who received the AZD1222 COVID-19 vaccine. CDR3s include the opening cysteine and the closing phenylalanine or tryptophan. A D gene is named only where the DNA matches it firmly. Only some rows state a clone size, as once, few, many or a class for expanded clones.

NA | TRBJ1-5 | 16 | NA | TRBV23-1 | TGCGCCAGCAGTCACGTAAGACCGAATAGCAATCAGCCCCAGCATTTT | CASSHVRPNSNQPQHF
NA | TRBJ2-3 | 15 | NA | TRBV4-2 | TGTGCCAGCAGCCCCCGCGGTCCTAGCACAGATACGCAGTATTTT | CASSPRGPSTDTQYF
TRBD2 | TRBJ2-5 | 12 | NA | TRBV10-3 | TGTGCCATCAGGGACGGGGTGGAGCGGGGGTACTTC | CAIRDGVERGYF
TRBD2 | TRBJ2-7 | 15 | NA | TRBV6-1 | TGTGCCAGCAGTGAACTAGCGGGGGGCCTCTACGAGCAGTACTTC | CASSELAGGLYEQYF
NA | TRBJ1-4 | 13 | NA | TRBV18 | TGTGCCAGCTCGCAACAGGGAGGAGAAAAACTGTTTTTT | CASSQQGGEKLFF
TRBD2 | TRBJ2-1 | 15 | NA | TRBV19 | TGTGCCAGTAGTATTTTCGGCGGGGGAGACAATGAGCAGTTCTTC | CASSIFGGGDNEQFF
NA | TRBJ1-1 | 15 | once | TRBV6-5 | TGTGCCAGCTACCCTTGGAAGGTGAAGAACACTGAAGCTTTCTTT | CASYPWKVKNTEAFF
TRBD1 | TRBJ2-1 | 14 | NA | TRBV6-5 | TGTGCCAGCAAGAGGGACAGGGTTAACAATGAGCAGTTCTTC | CASKRDRVNNEQFF
NA | TRBJ2-3 | 17 | NA | TRBV7-3 | TGTGCCAGCAGCTTAATGGGGGACGGGGCGGGATCAGATACGCAGTATTTT | CASSLMGDGAGSDTQYF
NA | TRBJ1-1 | 15 | once | TRBV3-1/TRBV3-2 | TGTGCCAGCAGCCAAGAAATAACAATGAACACTGAAGCTTTCTTT | CASSQEITMNTEAFF
NA | TRBJ1-2 | 14 | NA | TRBV29-1 | TGCAGCGTTGAGGGGGGGCGAGCTAACTATGGCTACACCTTC | CSVEGGRANYGYTF
NA | TRBJ2-2 | 13 | NA | TRBV5-1 | TGCGCCAGCAGCGTCCAATGGGCCGGGGAGCTGTTTTTT | CASSVQWAGELFF
NA | TRBJ1-2 | 17 | many | TRBV19 | TGTGCCAGTAGTATTATGTTGCAGGGAGCACGGCACTATGGCTACACCTTC | CASSIMLQGARHYGYTF
TRBD2 | TRBJ2-1 | 16 | NA | TRBV4-3 | TGCGCCAGCAGCCAAGATCCCAGCGGGGGGGCCAATGAGCAGTTCTTC | CASSQDPSGGANEQFF
NA | TRBJ1-4 | 13 | few | TRBV6-2/TRBV6-3 | TGTGCCAGCAGTTACACAACTAATGAAAAACTGTTTTTT | CASSYTTNEKLFF
NA | TRBJ1-5 | 14 | NA | TRBV5-5 | TGTGCCAGCAGCTTGGTTGGGAGCAATCAGCCCCAGCATTTT | CASSLVGSNQPQHF
TRBD1 | TRBJ1-2 | 18 | NA | TRBV5-1 | TGCGCCAGCAGCTCAATGGACAGGGCGAGGACCAGTAGGAGAGGCTACACCTTC | CASSSMDRARTSRRGYTF
NA | TRBJ1-1 | 14 | NA | TRBV2 | TGTGCCAGCAGATTGACAGACGCGAACACTGAAGCTTTCTTT | CASRLTDANTEAFF
NA | TRBJ1-1 | 15 | NA | TRBV27 | TGTGCCAGCAGTTTATCCGCGGGGGGTGGGACTGAAGCTTTCTTT | CASSLSAGGGTEAFF
NA | TRBJ1-1 | 14 | once | TRBV4-3 | TGCGCCAGCAGCGAAGGGGGGGGCGAAACTGAAGCTTTCTTT | CASSEGGGETEAFF
TRBD1 | TRBJ1-2 | 14 | NA | TRBV30 | TGTGCCTGGATCACGAGGGGGCGCGGCTATGGCTACACCTTC | CAWITRGRGYGYTF
NA | TRBJ1-5 | 17 | NA | TRBV9 | TGTGCCAGCAGCGCCGGGGGGCCATTAGGTAGCAATCAGCCCCAGCATTTT | CASSAGGPLGSNQPQHF
NA | TRBJ1-2 | 15 | NA | TRBV7-9 | TGTGCCAGCAGCTCTTCAGTTTGGGCGAGCTATGGCTACACCTTC | CASSSSVWASYGYTF
NA | TRBJ1-5 | 13 | NA | TRBV7-6 | TGTGCCAGCAGCTTACAAGGGGGTCAGCCCCAGCATTTT | CASSLQGGQPQHF
TRBD2 | TRBJ2-7 | 17 | NA | TRBV7-8 | TGTGCCAGCAGCTTAGCGAGTAGCGGGGGGGCCCCCTACGAGCAGTACTTC | CASSLASSGGAPYEQYF
NA | TRBJ2-3 | 15 | NA | TRBV7-6 | TGTGCCAGCAGCTTAGAGGTCAGCTACACAGATACGCAGTATTTT | CASSLEVSYTDTQYF
NA | TRBJ1-2 | 15 | NA | TRBV27 | TGTGCCAGCAGTGCCACCCCTACAGGGAACTATGGCTACACCTTC | CASSATPTGNYGYTF
TRBD2 | TRBJ2-2 | 15 | NA | TRBV30 | TGTGCCGGGACACCCACGCGGGGGGGCTTCGGGGAGCTGTTTTTT | CAGTPTRGGFGELFF
TRBD1 | TRBJ1-2 | 14 | NA | TRBV15 | TGTGCCACCAGCGGGAGGGACAGCTCATATGGCTACACCTTC | CATSGRDSSYGYTF
NA | TRBJ1-1 | 15 | NA | TRBV18 | TGTGCCAGCTCAGGGGGGAGCAGTTTAAACACTGAAGCTTTCTTT | CASSGGSSLNTEAFF
TRBD2 | TRBJ2-3 | 16 | NA | TRBV11-3 | TGTGCCAGCAGCCCGGTAGCGGGGGGGAGCACAGATACGCAGTATTTT | CASSPVAGGSTDTQYF
NA | TRBJ2-2 | 16 | once | TRBV18 | TGTGCCAGCTCACCTTACACGCTCGCGAACACCGGGGAGCTGTTTTTT | CASSPYTLANTGELFF
NA | TRBJ2-4 | 16 | NA | TRBV6-5 | TGTGCCAGCAGTTACGCCAAGACGCTAGCCAAAAACATTCAGTACTTC | CASSYAKTLAKNIQYF
NA | TRBJ2-1 | 12 | few | TRBV7-2 | TGTGCCAGCAGCTTTTCCTACAATGAGCAGTTCTTC | CASSFSYNEQFF
NA | TRBJ2-1 | 13 | medium-sized | TRBV7-3 | TGTGCCAGCAGCCCACTCCCTGGGACTGAGCAGTTCTTC | CASSPLPGTEQFF
NA | TRBJ1-2 | 9 | NA | TRBV29-1 | TGCAGCGTTGATTTCGGCTACACCTTC | CSVDFGYTF
TRBD2 | TRBJ2-2 | 19 | NA | TRBV5-4 | TGTGCCAGCAGCTCCTGGGGTAGCGGGGGGCCGGGGGGCACCGGGGAGCTGTTTTTT | CASSSWGSGGPGGTGELFF
NA | TRBJ2-1 | 15 | NA | TRBV6-5 | TGTGCCAGCAATAGAGGACAGACCTCCTACAATGAGCAGTTCTTC | CASNRGQTSYNEQFF
NA | TRBJ2-7 | 14 | NA | TRBV25-1 | TGTGCCAGCAGTGAATACCAAGGTTCTCTGGAGCAGTACTTC | CASSEYQGSLEQYF
NA | TRBJ2-7 | 11 | NA | TRBV5-6 | TGTGCCAGCAGCAGGAGGGGCGAGCAGTACTTC | CASSRRGEQYF
TRBD1 | TRBJ1-2 | 14 | few | TRBV6-2/TRBV6-3 | TGTGCCAGCAGTTACATAGGACAGGGCAGAGGCTACACCTTC | CASSYIGQGRGYTF